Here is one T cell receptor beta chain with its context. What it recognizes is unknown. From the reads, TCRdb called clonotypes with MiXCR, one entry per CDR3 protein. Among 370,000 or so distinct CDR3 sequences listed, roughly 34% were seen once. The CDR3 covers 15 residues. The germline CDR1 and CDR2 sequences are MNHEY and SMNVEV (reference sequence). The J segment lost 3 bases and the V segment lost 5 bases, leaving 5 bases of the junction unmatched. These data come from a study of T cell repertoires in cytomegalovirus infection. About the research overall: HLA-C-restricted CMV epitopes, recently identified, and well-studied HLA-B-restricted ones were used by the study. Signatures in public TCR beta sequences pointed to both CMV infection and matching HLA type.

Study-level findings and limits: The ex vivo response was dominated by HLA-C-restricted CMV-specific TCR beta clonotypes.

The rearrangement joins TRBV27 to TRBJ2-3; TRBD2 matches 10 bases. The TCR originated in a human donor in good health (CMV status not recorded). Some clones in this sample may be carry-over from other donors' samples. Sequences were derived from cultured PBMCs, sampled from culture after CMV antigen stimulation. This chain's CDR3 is CASSATSGPTDTQYF. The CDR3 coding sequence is TGTGCCAGCAGTGCGACTAGCGGGCCAACAGATACGCAGTATTTT.